The 17 T cell receptor beta chains presented below share a single source sample, sequenced in a study of blood T cells in healthy people across ages. A J-beta primer mix and a sample-barcoded 5' primer were used in a second PCR of about 7 to 12 cycles. TCRdb re-called the 5' RACE reads with MiXCR, one entry per CDR3 protein. The sample consists of some 1.5 million distinct CDR3 sequences, approximately 30% of them appearing once. The sample consisted of blood. Receptor source: a woman aged 25 to 39 in good health.

This rearrangement joins TRBV5-1 to TRBJ2-3, with TRBD2 as a possible D gene (6 bases). V lost 4 bases, J lost 2 bases, and 17 bases lay in between. The CDR3 extends over 16 amino acids. CDR1 is SGHRS and CDR2 is YFSETQ in the germline V gene. The CDR3 loop is CASSPRDFSNTDTQYF. The DNA for the CDR3 is TGCGCCAGCAGCCCACGGGACTTTTCTAACACAGATACGCAGTATTTT.

With regard to this clonotype: Given a much more abundant clone one base away, this may be a read error. The chain carries TRBV7-2 and TRBJ2-7, with 9 bases matching TRBD1. CDR1 and CDR2 from the germline V gene are SGHTA and FQGNSA. The CDR3 length is 17 residues. Trimming took 1 base from V and 7 from J; bases not matched to a gene: 14. The CDR3 DNA reads as TGTGCCAGCAGCTTAGACTTTCGGACAGGGGTCTACAATGAGCAGTACTTC. Protein: CASSLDFRTGVYNEQYF. The whole variable domain, filled in from reference TRBV7-2 and TRBJ2-7, reads GAGVSQSPSNKVTEKGKDVELRCDPISGHTALYWYRQSLGQGLEFLIYFQGNSAPDKSGLPSDRFSAERTGGSVSTLTIQRTQQEDSAVYLCASSLDFRTGVYNEQYFGPGTRLTVT.

This clonotype appeared many times. The chain joins TRBV20-1 to TRBJ2-7; a weak D match, TRBD1 (7 bases). The CDR3 is 15 amino acids. Germline lookup yields CDR1 DFQATT and CDR2 SNEGSKA (reference sequence). Trimming removed 0 bases from V and 5 bases from J, with 17 bases in between. The CDR3 here is CSARDLRRGLDEQYF. DNA of the CDR3: TGCAGTGCTAGAGATCTCAGGAGGGGGCTGGACGAGCAGTACTTC.

Remarks on this clonotype: This may be a read error: a much more frequent sequence differs by one nucleotide. V usage is TRBV29-1 and J usage is TRBJ2-5; D uncertain. The end of the DNA is better explained by TRBJ2-7, so the J call may be wrong. Germline loops: CDR1 SQVTM, CDR2 ANQGSEA. CDR3 size: 12 residues. The CDR3 sequence: CAGSNRGYEQYF. In DNA form, the CDR3 reads TGCGCCGGATCCAACCGTGGCTACGAGCAGTACTTC.

This clonotype was seen only a few times. The chain uses TRBV15 and TRBJ2-7, with 8 bases fitting TRBD1. This CDR3 is built from 17 residues. V trimming: 4 bases; J trimming: 0 bases; junction bases outside the gene matches: 11. From germline, CDR1 is LNHNV and CDR2 YYDKDF (reference sequence). DNA of the CDR3: TGTGCCACCAGCAAAGGACAGGGAGGAGACTTCTCCTACGAGCAGTACTTC. Its protein is CATSKGQGGDFSYEQYF.

The rearrangement joins TRBV19 to TRBJ2-1, with TRBD2 matching 8 bases. The CDR3 has 12 residues. The germline V gene encodes CDR1 LNHDA and CDR2 SQIVND (reference sequence). V gave up 4 bases and J gave up 8 bases; unmatched junction bases: 1. The DNA of the CDR3 is TGTGCCAGTAGTACGACTAGCGATGAGCAGTTCTTC. This sequence encodes CASSTTSDEQFF. The full variable domain, its missing parts supplied by reference TRBV19 and TRBJ2-1, is DGGITQSPKYLFRKEGQNVTLSCEQNLNHDAMYWYRQDPGQGLRLIYYSQIVNDFQKGDIAEGYSVSREKKESFPLTVTSAQKNPTAFYLCASSTTSDEQFFGPGTRLTVL.

CDR3 DNA sequence: TGTGCCAGCAGCCCCCCCCCACTAGCGGGAGGGGAGAATGAGCAGTTCTTC. This sequence encodes CASSPPPLAGGENEQFF. The chain combines TRBV7-2 with TRBJ2-1; TRBD2 aligns across 13 bases. Trimming cost V 5 bases and J 7 bases; bases outside gene matches: 11. Germline values: CDR1 SGHTA, CDR2 FQGNSA. The CDR3 contains 17 residues.

This chain uses TRBV5-1 with TRBJ1-1; D unresolved. Germline assignment: CDR1 SGHRS and CDR2 YFSETQ. This CDR3 has 15 amino acids. Deletions cut 4 bases from V and 3 bases from J, with 16 bases between. DNA of the CDR3: TGCGCCAGCAGCCAGGAGGGATTACCGGACACTGAAGCTTTCTTT. Amino acid sequence: CASSQEGLPDTEAFF.

Of note for this clonotype: This may be a read error, as it is one base from a much larger clone. The chain couples TRBV20-1 to TRBJ2-7, with D possibly matching TRBD2 (5 bases). The germline gives CDR1 DFQATT, CDR2 SNEGSKA (reference sequence). There are 14 residues in the CDR3. Deletions cut 4 bases from V and 9 bases from J, with 22 bases between. The CDR3 sequence is CSATPWRGLDGQYF. In DNA form, the CDR3 reads TGCAGTGCTACCCCCTGGAGAGGGCTGGACGGGCAGTACTTC.

In this sample, this clonotype turned up many times. V gene TRBV9 combines with J gene TRBJ2-5, with TRBD2 matching 8 bases. The germline gives CDR1 SGDLS, CDR2 YYNGEE. V lost 3 bases, J lost 4 bases, and 11 bases stayed unmatched. The CDR3 is 16 amino acids. CDR3 region: CASSAGSGIRGETQYF. The CDR3, as DNA: TGTGCCAGCAGCGCTGGTAGCGGGATACGGGGAGAGACCCAGTACTTC.

As for this clonotype: A much larger clone differs by one base, so this may be a read error. The rearrangement links TRBV27 to TRBJ2-7; no clear D gene. CDR3 length: 15 residues. The V end was cut by 5 bases, the J end by 3 bases, with 17 bases between. Germline values: CDR1 MNHEY, CDR2 SMNVEV (reference sequence). Written as DNA, the CDR3 is TGTGCCAGCAGTCCCATGGCAGGACCGTACTACGAGCAGTACTTC. This sequence encodes CASSPMAGPYYEQYF.

This clonotype was detected a few times. An end of the junction does not agree with germline; a read error may underlie this. The J gene is TRBJ1-2, the V gene TRBV29-1; D ambiguous. CDR1 and CDR2 (germline): SQVTM, ANQGSEA. This CDR3 region has 12 residues. In nucleotides, the CDR3 is TGCAGCGCTGAAGACAAGAAATATGGCTACACCTTC. Its translation is CSAEDKKYGYTF. The full variable domain, with the rest looked up from reference TRBV29-1 and TRBJ1-2, is SAVISQKPSRDICQRGTSLTIQCQVDSQVTMMFWYRQQPGQSLTLIATANQGSEATYESGFVIDKFPISRPNLTFSTLTVSNMSPEDSSIYLCSAEDKKYGYTFGSGTRLTVV.

This clonotype was picked up many times. This chain uses TRBV9 with TRBJ2-4; 8 bases are shared with TRBD2. TRBJ2-7 matches the DNA end more closely, so the J call is doubtful. The germline gives CDR1 SGDLS, CDR2 YYNGEE. The CDR3 covers 14 residues. CDR3 bases: TGTGCCAGCAGCGTAGCCGGACTAGCTGTCGAGCAGTACTTC. It yields the protein CASSVAGLAVEQYF.

This clonotype was seen only a few times. The V and J genes are TRBV20-1 and TRBJ2-3; D perhaps matches TRBD2 (5 bases). Trimming removed 2 bases at V and 6 bases at J, with 15 bases between. The germline gives CDR1 DFQATT, CDR2 SNEGSKA (reference sequence). The CDR3 sequence is 14 residues long. In DNA form, the CDR3 reads TGCAGTGCTAGACCTAGCCTTGGCCGGGATACGCAGTATTTT. Translating it yields CSARPSLGRDTQYF.

This chain connects TRBV3-1 to TRBJ2-4; D assignment may be TRBD1 or TRBD2 (6 bases each). Germline CDR1 is LGHDT and CDR2 is YNNKEL (reference sequence). The V end lost 4 bases, the J end lost 0 bases, and 28 bases lay between the germline ends. This CDR3 is 21 amino acids long. CDR3 sequence reads: CASSPPLSTSEGELAKNIQYF. The CDR3 DNA sequence: TGTGCCAGCAGCCCCCCCCTCTCAACTTCGGAGGGGGAACTAGCCAAAAACATTCAGTACTTC.

The V and J genes are TRBV6-2 or TRBV6-3 and TRBJ2-7; a weak D match, TRBD2 (5 bases). The V and J ends lost 8 bases and 5 bases respectively, with 19 bases between them. This CDR3 spans 14 amino acids. The germline V gene has CDR1 MNHEY and CDR2 SVGEGT. The CDR3 loop is CASQPDGGVNEQYF. DNA of the CDR3: TGTGCCAGCCAGCCGGACGGAGGAGTCAACGAGCAGTACTTC.

In its sample, this clonotype was seen many times. The chain recombines TRBV11-1 with TRBJ2-7; 7 nucleotides match TRBD1. The trim removed 4 bases at V and 3 bases at J, leaving 3 bases unmatched. The CDR3 spans 13 residues. Per the germline V gene, CDR1 is SGHAT and CDR2 is FQDESV (reference sequence). The CDR3 sequence: CASSSWDSYEQYF. CDR3 bases: TGTGCCAGCAGCTCATGGGACAGCTACGAGCAGTACTTC.